The present entry profiles one TCR beta chain with its context. The antigen is undetermined. TCRdb processed the RACE reads anew with MiXCR; each CDR3 protein has one entry. This sample has approximately 160,000 distinct CDR3 sequences; roughly 25% occur once, and the top ten carry 2% to 2.5%. V was trimmed by 0 bases and J by 2 bases, leaving 11 bases between them. Germline values: CDR1 SGHTA, CDR2 FQGNSA. The CDR3 length is 15 residues. The time point denotes: patch test 3, about 24 weeks after DPC sensitization. Noted treatment: therapeutic diphenylcyclopropenone sensitization with weekly scalp DPC. This specimen belongs to a study of human T cells and chemical hapten exposure. Turning to the study itself: The patch tests put 0.01% DPC on the skin of the upper back and were read 6 days later. Largely, small differences in pooled library volume made per-sample TCR yields vary. Study observations and caveats: There was no change with DPC sensitization in TCRs above 1 in 1000 frequency.

The TCR originated in a woman aged 18 to 35 with alopecia areata. Some clones in this sample may be carry-over from other donors' samples. The input for sequencing was whole blood, taken in connection with sensitization to the hapten diphenylcyclopropenone (DPC). The rearrangement uses TRBV7-2 and TRBJ2-7, with a weak D call TRBD2 (6 bases). The CDR3, as DNA: TGTGCCAGCAGCTTAGCGGGGGGTCAGGCCTACGAGCAGTACTTC. Residues: CASSLAGGQAYEQYF.